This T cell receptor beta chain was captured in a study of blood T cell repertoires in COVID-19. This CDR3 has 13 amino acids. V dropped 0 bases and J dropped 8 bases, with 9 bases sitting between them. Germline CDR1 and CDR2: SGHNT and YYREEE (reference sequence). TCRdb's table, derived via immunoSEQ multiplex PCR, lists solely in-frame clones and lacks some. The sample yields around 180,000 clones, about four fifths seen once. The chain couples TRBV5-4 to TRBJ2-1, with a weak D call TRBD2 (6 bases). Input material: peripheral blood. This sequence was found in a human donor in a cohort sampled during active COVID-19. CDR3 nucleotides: TGTGCCAGCAGCTTGGCGACTAGGGATGAGCAGTTCTTC. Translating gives CASSLATRDEQFF. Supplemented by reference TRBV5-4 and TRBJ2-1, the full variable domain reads ETGVTQSPTHLIKTRGQQVTLRCSSQSGHNTVSWYQQALGQGPQFIFQYYREEENGRGNFPPRFSGLQFPNYSSELNVNALELDDSALYLCASSLATRDEQFFGPGTRLTVL.